The 11 T cell receptor beta chains in this list originate from one sample, sequenced in a study of T cells in Graves' hyperthyroidism and ophthalmopathy. Amplified TCR beta CDR3 regions derived from RNA transcripts. During a first-round RT-PCR of the TCR CDR3, the HTBI primer set was used. TCRdb fed the multiplex PCR reads into MiXCR, producing one record per CDR3 protein. This sample has over 350,000 distinct CDR3 sequences, with 14% to 15% found just once. The sequencing sample was made of blood. The receptors stem from a man younger than 35 with Graves' ophthalmopathy.

V usage is TRBV9 and J usage is TRBJ1-3; weak D call: TRBD1 (6 bases). Germline V CDR1 and CDR2: SGDLS, YYNGEE. V shed 6 bases and J shed 2 bases, with 6 bases lying between them. The CDR3 runs 12 residues. CDR3 sequence (DNA): TGTGCCAGCAACAGGGCTGGAAACACCATATATTTT. Residues: CASNRAGNTIYF.

This chain uses TRBV9 with TRBJ2-7; D possibly uses TRBD1 or TRBD2 (5 bases each). Germline V lookup: CDR1 SGDLS, CDR2 YYNGEE. Between the trimmed V and J ends, which lost 2 bases and 1 base, there was a span of 7 bases. CDR3 length: 13 residues. The CDR3 sequence is CASSVGVSYEQYF. The CDR3 DNA follows: TGTGCCAGCAGCGTGGGGGTGTCCTACGAGCAGTACTTC.

The V gene is TRBV6-2 or TRBV6-3, the J gene TRBJ2-3; tentative D call: TRBD2 (7 bases). V lost 8 bases, J lost 4 bases, and 10 bases lay in between. The CDR3 sequence is 12 residues long. Germline V gives CDR1 MNHEY, CDR2 SVGEGT. The CDR3 here is CASGGASDTQYF. CDR3 nucleotides: TGTGCCAGCGGGGGGGCGTCAGATACGCAGTATTTT.

In this sample, this clonotype turned up many times. The chain carries TRBV12-3 or TRBV12-4 and TRBJ1-6; D call uncertain. The V and J ends lost 6 bases and 7 bases respectively, with 7 bases between them. The CDR3 loop spans 12 amino acids. The CDR3 nucleotides read TGTGCCAGCAGGCCGTCCAATTCACCCCTCCACTTT. This encodes CASRPSNSPLHF.

This clonotype was detected many times. The J gene is TRBJ1-1, the V gene TRBV29-1; possible D gene TRBD1, 5 bases. Germline CDR1 is SQVTM and CDR2 is ANQGSEA. CDR3 length: 12 amino acids. Trimming shortened V by 3 bases and J by 1 base, and 6 bases separated the two germline ends. The CDR3, as DNA: TGCAGCGTTGAGGGGGGGAACACTGAAGCTTTCTTT. Amino acids: CSVEGGNTEAFF.

In its sample, this clonotype was seen many times. This sequence joins TRBV9 and TRBJ2-7; possibly TRBD1 for D (8 bases). This CDR3 comprises 14 residues. Germline V gene data show CDR1 as SGDLS and CDR2 as YYNGEE. V was cut by 5 bases and J by 4 bases, with 16 bases left in between. The CDR3 bases are TGTGCCAGCAGTCCTACAGGGGGAGGGTACGAGCAGTACTTC. Its protein product is CASSPTGGGYEQYF.

This clonotype showed up many times. This chain connects TRBV25-1 to TRBJ2-3; D assignment may be TRBD1 or TRBD2 (5 bases each). V was trimmed by 4 bases and J by 6 bases, leaving 14 bases between them. Germline V CDR1 and CDR2: MGHDK, SYGVNS. There are 14 residues in the CDR3. For the CDR3, the DNA is TGTGCCAGCAGTGGGGACGGGATGGGGGATACGCAGTATTTT. This encodes CASSGDGMGDTQYF.

This clonotype has at least ten counts. The chain couples TRBV2 to TRBJ1-6, with 7 bases matching TRBD1. Trimming cost V 7 bases and J 8 bases; bases outside gene matches: 8. Germline CDR1 and CDR2: SNHLY and FYNNEI. CDR3 length: 14 amino acids. CDR3 sequence: CASTEGTVHSPLHF. CDR3 bases: TGTGCCAGCACCGAAGGGACAGTGCATTCACCCCTCCACTTT.

In its sample, this clonotype was seen many times. The V call is TRBV7-2, the J call TRBJ1-2; no definite D call. CDR1 and CDR2 from the germline V gene are SGHTA and FQGNSA. CDR3 length equals 14 residues. The V end lost 5 bases, the J end lost 2 bases, and 12 bases lay between the germline ends. The CDR3 spells CASSLYTGNYGYTF. Here the CDR3 DNA reads TGTGCCAGCAGCCTATATACGGGGAACTATGGCTACACCTTC.

Ten or more counts support this clonotype. The chain couples TRBV7-9 to TRBJ2-7, with 9 nucleotides matching TRBD1. Per the germline V gene, CDR1 is SEHNR and CDR2 is FQNEAQ (reference sequence). The CDR3 sequence is 16 residues long. V trimming: 5 bases; J trimming: 5 bases; junction bases outside the gene matches: 13. CDR3 in DNA: TGTGCCAGCAGCCAGCACAGGGGGCCAAGGGGTGACGAGCAGTACTTC. Translating gives CASSQHRGPRGDEQYF.

In its sample, this clonotype was seen a few times. The J gene is TRBJ1-1, the V gene TRBV15, with a weak D call TRBD1 (5 bases). CDR1 is LNHNV and CDR2 is YYDKDF in the germline V gene (reference sequence). The CDR3 runs to 15 residues. V lost 0 bases to trimming and J lost 1 base, with 9 bases between them. The DNA for the CDR3 is TGTGCCACCAGCAGAGAGGGACGGACGAACACTGAAGCTTTCTTT. It specifies CATSREGRTNTEAFF.